This is a list of T cell receptor beta chains from one sample in a study of cytomegalovirus exposure and HLA in healthy donors. Sequenced by immunoSEQ multiplex PCR; TCRdb stores in-frame clones only, minus some. Of roughly 170,000 clones detected, 70% to 85% appear once; the ten largest clones hold more than 0.95%. Sequenced: PBMCs. The receptors come from a girl aged 2 to 10 in good health and CMV-seropositive. Each CDR3 is given with its conserved first and last residue. The order of the fields is clone size, V gene, J gene, D gene, CDR3 protein, CDR3 DNA. The D gene is left open where the match is weak. Rows give clone size only sometimes, using once, few, many, or a class for an expanded clone.

>-|TRBV9|TRBJ2-3|-
CASSAAIGDTQYF
TGTGCCAGCAGCGCCGCGATCGGAGATACGCAGTATTTT
>-|TRBV6-6|TRBJ2-7|-
CASSYSIGASSYEQYF
TGTGCCAGCAGTTACTCGATAGGGGCCAGCTCCTACGAGCAGTACTTC
>-|TRBV7-3|TRBJ1-1|-
CASSLKGGTEAFF
TGTGCCAGCAGCTTAAAGGGAGGGACTGAAGCTTTCTTT
>-|TRBV5-1|TRBJ2-1|TRBD2
CASSSRGGSYNEQFF
TGCGCCAGCAGCTCGCGGGGGGGGTCCTACAATGAGCAGTTCTTC
>-|TRBV7-7|TRBJ2-2|-
CASSPPGTGELFF
TGTGCTAGCAGCCCACCCGGCACCGGGGAGCTGTTTTTT
>-|TRBV27|TRBJ2-7|-
CASGRGYSYEQYF
TGTGCCAGCGGGAGAGGTTACTCCTACGAGCAGTACTTC
>-|TRBV28|TRBJ2-7|-
CASGGFEPYEQYF
TGTGCCAGCGGCGGATTCGAACCCTACGAGCAGTACTTC
>once|TRBV7-7|TRBJ1-1|-
CASSQGLGTEAFF
TGTGCTAGCAGTCAGGGACTGGGCACTGAAGCTTTCTTT
>-|TRBV11-3|TRBJ2-5|TRBD1
CASSLGAGTDRQETQYF
TGTGCCAGCAGCTTAGGAGCCGGGACAGACCGCCAAGAGACCCAGTACTTC
>-|TRBV5-6|TRBJ1-1|TRBD1
CASSFRDSRQAFF
TGTGCCAGCAGCTTTAGGGACAGCAGGCAAGCTTTCTTT
>-|TRBV11-2|TRBJ1-5|-
CASSVQGNSNQPQHF
TGTGCCAGCAGCGTACAGGGCAATAGCAATCAGCCCCAGCATTTT
>once|TRBV7-3|TRBJ2-1|-
CASSDPSNEQFF
TGTGCCAGCAGCGATCCTAGTAATGAGCAGTTCTTC
>-|TRBV19|TRBJ2-1|-
CASSTPGIAAYNEQFF
TGTGCCAGTAGTACCCCTGGGATAGCGGCCTACAATGAGCAGTTCTTC
>-|TRBV13|TRBJ2-7|-
CASSLLARIYEQYF
TGTGCCAGCAGCTTATTAGCACGGATCTACGAGCAGTACTTC
>-|TRBV7-2|TRBJ2-3|TRBD2
CASSSGLADPDTQYF
TGTGCCAGCAGCTCCGGACTAGCGGACCCAGATACGCAGTATTTT
>-|TRBV2|TRBJ1-2|-
CASSEGLRGRTYGYTF
TGTGCCAGCAGTGAAGGTCTCAGGGGAAGAACCTATGGCTACACCTTC
>-|TRBV12-5|TRBJ2-1|TRBD1
CASGLEVQTGNNEQFF
TGTGCTAGTGGTTTGGAGGTGCAGACAGGGAACAATGAGCAGTTCTTC
>-|TRBV11-2|TRBJ2-7|-
CASSLAHEQYF
TGTGCCAGCAGCTTGGCCCACGAGCAGTACTTC
>-|TRBV5-1|TRBJ1-2|TRBD1
CASSLEGGQGASGYTF
TGCGCCAGCAGCCTGGAGGGGGGACAGGGGGCTTCTGGCTACACCTTC
>-|TRBV6-4|TRBJ2-2|TRBD1
CASKTGIEGTGELFF
TGTGCCAGCAAGACAGGGATAGAGGGCACCGGGGAGCTGTTTTTT
>-|TRBV5-1|TRBJ2-3|TRBD2
CASSLGGGLTDTQYF
TGCGCCAGCAGCTTGGGGGGGGGACTCACAGATACGCAGTATTTT
>-|TRBV6-5|TRBJ2-3|TRBD2
CASRRGGEADTQYF
TGTGCCAGCAGGCGCGGGGGGGAGGCAGATACGCAGTATTTT
>-|TRBV19|TRBJ1-2|TRBD1
CASSTGGPYFYGYTF
TGTGCCAGTAGTACAGGGGGACCCTACTTCTATGGCTACACCTTC
>-|TRBV7-3|TRBJ2-7|-
CASSLTGRVYEQYF
TGTGCCAGCAGCTTAACAGGTCGGGTCTACGAGCAGTACTTC
>-|TRBV19|TRBJ2-1|TRBD2
CASSPGRAGEFF
TGTGCCAGTAGCCCGGGGCGGGCGGGGGAGTTCTTC
>-|TRBV28|TRBJ2-7|TRBD2
CASSPRGTSTYEQYF
TGTGCCAGCAGTCCCCGCGGGACTAGTACCTACGAGCAGTACTTC
>-|TRBV2|TRBJ2-1|TRBD1
CASSVGTEGPYEQFF
TGTGCCAGCAGTGTTGGGACAGAGGGCCCCTATGAGCAGTTCTTC
>-|TRBV5-6|TRBJ2-3|TRBD2
CASSLPAGRYTDTQYF
TGTGCCAGCAGCTTACCAGCGGGGAGATACACAGATACGCAGTATTTT
>-|TRBV10-2|TRBJ2-7|TRBD1
CASSGGQGLYEQYF
TGCGCCAGCAGTGGGGGACAGGGTTTGTACGAGCAGTACTTC
>once|TRBV30|TRBJ1-1|-
CAWSQPGGATEAFF
TGTGCCTGGAGCCAACCGGGGGGGGCCACTGAAGCTTTCTTT
>-|TRBV28|TRBJ2-1|-
CASSGVRVRDEQFF
TGTGCCAGCAGCGGCGTTAGGGTGCGGGACGAGCAGTTCTTC
>-|TRBV7-9|TRBJ2-6|-
CASSLNNLGSGANVLTF
TGTGCCAGCAGCTTAAATAATCTGGGCTCGGGGGCCAACGTCCTGACTTTC
>-|TRBV29-1|TRBJ1-3|-
CSVVSGGQEDGNTIYF
TGCAGCGTTGTTTCGGGGGGGCAGGAGGATGGAAACACCATATATTTT
>-|TRBV7-2|TRBJ1-2|TRBD1
CASSPDPTGTGGGYTF
TGTGCCAGCAGCCCGGACCCGACAGGGACGGGTGGAGGCTACACCTTC
>-|TRBV6-5|TRBJ1-6|-
CASRETGTIHSPLHF
TGTGCCAGCAGAGAGACCGGGACAATCCATTCACCCCTCCACTTT
>-|TRBV1|TRBJ2-7|-
CTSSFYSGPYEQYF
TGCACCAGCAGCTTCTATAGCGGGCCCTACGAGCAGTACTTC
>-|TRBV9|TRBJ1-1|-
CASSVEVAGAEAFF
TGTGCCAGCAGCGTAGAGGTGGCAGGGGCTGAAGCTTTCTTT
>-|TRBV5-1|TRBJ2-5|-
CASSLAQGFSGETQYF
TGCGCCAGCAGCTTGGCGCAGGGGTTCAGCGGAGAGACCCAGTACTTC
>once|TRBV12-2|TRBJ1-4|-
CASGGEKLFF
TGTGCAAGTGGGGGGGAAAAACTGTTTTTT
>-|TRBV11-2|TRBJ2-1|TRBD1
CASSLDWDRGLLFNEQFF
TGTGCCAGCAGCTTAGATTGGGACAGGGGGCTTCTATTTAATGAGCAGTTCTTC
>-|TRBV6-6|TRBJ2-3|TRBD2
CASSYRRGGLDTQYF
TGTGCCAGCAGTTACAGGCGGGGGGGGCTAGATACGCAGTATTTT
>-|TRBV6-5|TRBJ2-7|-
CASSYSYRESYEQYF
TGTGCCAGCAGTTACTCATACAGGGAGTCCTACGAGCAGTACTTC
>-|TRBV30|TRBJ2-1|-
CAWSRREDYNEQFF
TGTGCCTGGAGTAGAAGGGAGGACTACAATGAGCAGTTCTTC
>-|TRBV11-2|TRBJ2-5|-
CASSSPGETQYF
TGTGCCAGCAGCTCGCCGGGGGAGACCCAGTACTTC
>-|TRBV7-3|TRBJ2-2|TRBD2
CASSPQLAGGPTGELFF
TGTGCCAGCAGCCCCCAGCTAGCGGGAGGGCCTACCGGGGAGCTGTTTTTT
>once|TRBV19|TRBJ2-5|-
CASSIAGRRQETQYF
TGTGCCAGTAGTATAGCAGGGCGCCGCCAAGAGACCCAGTACTTC
>-|TRBV27|TRBJ1-2|TRBD1
CASRADRDFYGYTF
TGTGCCAGCAGGGCTGACAGGGACTTCTATGGCTACACCTTC
>-|TRBV28|TRBJ1-2|-
CASTEEINYGYTF
TGTGCCAGCACGGAGGAGATAAACTATGGCTACACCTTC
>-|TRBV20-1|TRBJ1-1|TRBD1
CSVQGDAEAFF
TGCAGTGTACAGGGGGACGCTGAAGCTTTCTTT
>-|TRBV30|TRBJ2-2|TRBD2
CAWSVRPGTSGRGGYISSGELFF
TGTGCCTGGAGTGTACGGCCCGGGACTAGCGGGAGAGGGGGGTACATATCGTCCGGGGAGCTGTTTTTT
>-|TRBV5-1|TRBJ1-2|TRBD1
CASSRDRVLEGYTF
TGCGCCAGCAGCAGGGACAGGGTCTTAGAAGGCTACACCTTC
>once|TRBV9|TRBJ2-7|TRBD2
CASSPSGRTHEQYF
TGTGCCAGCAGCCCTAGCGGGAGGACCCACGAGCAGTACTTC
>-|TRBV6-5|TRBJ1-4|-
CASSEYRSSKLFF
TGTGCCAGCAGTGAGTATAGGAGCTCAAAACTGTTTTTT